The 5 T cell receptor beta chains below come from one sample, sequenced in a study of blood T cell repertoires in COVID-19. Only in-frame clones appear in the TCRdb table, and some are missing; sequencing was by immunoSEQ multiplex PCR. The top ten hold roughly 2.3% of the sample, which has around 300,000 clones, roughly nine tenths seen once. Material for sequencing was peripheral blood. The origin of the receptors is a woman under 40 with COVID-19, enrolled during active disease.

The rearrangement uses TRBV30 and TRBJ2-5, with 7 bases that match TRBD1. There are 16 residues in the CDR3. Germline-derived CDR1 and CDR2 are GTSNPN and SVGIG (reference sequence). V shed 5 bases, J shed 5 bases, and the junction held 17 bases outside the gene matches. CDR3 region: CAWVPPRTGYGETQYF. CDR3 nucleotides: TGTGCCTGGGTTCCCCCCCGGACAGGTTACGGGGAGACCCAGTACTTC. The whole variable domain, remainder taken from reference TRBV30 and TRBJ2-5, is SQTIHQWPATLVQPVGSPLSLECTVEGTSNPNLYWYRQAAGRGLQLLFYSVGIGQISSEVPQNLSASRPQDRQFILSSKKLLLSDSGFYLCAWVPPRTGYGETQYFGPGTRLLVL.

The V call is TRBV21-1, the J call TRBJ2-7; TRBD2, the table's D call, was not compared with the DNA. TRBV21-1 is a pseudogene locus. The CDR3 has 17 amino acids. The CDR3 is CASSAPHGLAGHYEQYF. CDR3 DNA: TGTGCCAGCAGTGCACCCCACGGACTAGCGGGTCACTACGAGCAGTACTTC.

V and J are TRBV27 and TRBJ2-2, with 8 bases matching TRBD1. Germline-derived CDR1 and CDR2 are MNHEY and SMNVEV (reference sequence). The CDR3 loop spans 17 amino acids. CDR3 residues: CVSFGTGIKNRTGELFF. In nucleotides, the CDR3 is TGTGTCTCGTTCGGGACAGGTATTAAAAATCGGACCGGGGAGCTGTTTTTT.

The chain carries TRBV5-6 and TRBJ2-1; 7 positions match TRBD2. From germline, CDR1 is SGHDT and CDR2 YYEEEE. The CDR3 has 15 residues. Losses at the gene ends were 3 bases for V and 9 bases for J; bases not matched to a gene: 12. CDR3 protein: CASSWAGGRWGEQFF. The CDR3 region has the DNA TGTGCCAGCAGCTGGGCTGGCGGGAGATGGGGTGAGCAGTTCTTC.

The V and J genes are TRBV7-8 and TRBJ2-7, with D maybe TRBD2 (5 bases). The CDR3 is 14 amino acids. Trimming left V 2 bases short and J 2 bases short, with 10 bases between. Germline CDR1 SGHVS, CDR2 FQNEAQ. In DNA form, the CDR3 reads TGTGCCAGCAGCTTAACGGGGAGTACCTACGAGCAGTACTTC. Amino acid sequence: CASSLTGSTYEQYF.